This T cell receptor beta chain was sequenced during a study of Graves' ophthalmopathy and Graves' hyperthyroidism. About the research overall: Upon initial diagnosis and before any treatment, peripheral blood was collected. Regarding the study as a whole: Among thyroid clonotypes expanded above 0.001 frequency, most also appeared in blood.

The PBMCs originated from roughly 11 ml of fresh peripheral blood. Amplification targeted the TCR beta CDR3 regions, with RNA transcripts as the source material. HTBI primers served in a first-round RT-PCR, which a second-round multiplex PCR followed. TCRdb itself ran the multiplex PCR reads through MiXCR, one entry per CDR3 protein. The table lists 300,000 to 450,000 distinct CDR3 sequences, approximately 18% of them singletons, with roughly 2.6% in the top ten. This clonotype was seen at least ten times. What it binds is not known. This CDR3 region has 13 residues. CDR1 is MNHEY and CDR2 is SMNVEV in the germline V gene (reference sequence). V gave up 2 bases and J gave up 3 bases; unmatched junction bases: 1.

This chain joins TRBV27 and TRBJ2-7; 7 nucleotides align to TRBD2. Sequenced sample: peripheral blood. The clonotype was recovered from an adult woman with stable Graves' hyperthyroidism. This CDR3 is CASSLKRGYEQYF. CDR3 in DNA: TGTGCCAGCAGTTTAAAGCGGGGCTACGAGCAGTACTTC.